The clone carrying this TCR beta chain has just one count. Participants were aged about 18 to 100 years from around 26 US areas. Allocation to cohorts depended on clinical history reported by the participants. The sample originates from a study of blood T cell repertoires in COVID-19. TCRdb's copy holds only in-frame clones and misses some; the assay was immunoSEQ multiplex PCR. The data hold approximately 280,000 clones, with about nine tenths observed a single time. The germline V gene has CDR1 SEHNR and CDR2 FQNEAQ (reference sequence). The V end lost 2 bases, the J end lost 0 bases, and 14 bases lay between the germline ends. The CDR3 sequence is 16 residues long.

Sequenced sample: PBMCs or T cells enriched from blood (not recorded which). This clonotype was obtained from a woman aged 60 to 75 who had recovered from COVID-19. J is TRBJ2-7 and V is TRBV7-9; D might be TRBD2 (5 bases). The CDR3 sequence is CASSLLAVGVSYEQYF. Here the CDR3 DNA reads TGTGCCAGCAGCTTACTCGCGGTGGGAGTCTCCTACGAGCAGTACTTC.